This T cell receptor beta chain was recorded in a study of cytomegalovirus exposure and HLA in healthy donors. Regarding the study as a whole: In a later analysis, V- and J-gene trimming of beta chains associated with a DCLRE1C missense variant, replicated independently. Per a prior analysis, the majority of TCR beta V segments were productive roughly 87% or roughly 30% of the time.

CDR1 MNHEY and CDR2 SVGAGI come from the germline V gene. This CDR3 has 14 residues. Trimming shortened V by 2 bases and J by 1 base, and 8 bases separated the two germline ends. This PCR relied on a set of 60 Vbeta primers and 13 Jbeta primers. Libraries were prepared by immunoSEQ multiplex PCR; TCRdb keeps only in-frame clonotypes and omits some of them. The sample lists around 150,000 clones; 55% to 70% were seen once. With respect to this clone: The antigen is not known.

Sequences were obtained from PBMCs. The V gene is TRBV6-5, the J gene TRBJ1-1; D may be TRBD1 (6 bases). The receptor's source is a middle-aged woman in good health and CMV-seropositive. The CDR3 loop reads CASSYEQGNTEAFF. CDR3 nucleotide sequence: TGTGCCAGCAGTTACGAACAGGGGAACACTGAAGCTTTCTTT.